The rows below give T cell receptor beta chains drawn from one sample of a study of blood T cell repertoires in COVID-19. Profiled with immunoSEQ multiplex PCR; TCRdb holds only in-frame clones, not every one. This table holds about 670,000 clones, around 89% found once. Sequencing input: peripheral blood. Receptor source: a woman between 18 and 29 years old with acute or convalescent COVID-19. Both conserved end residues are trimmed from each CDR3.

v_call cdr3_aa
TRBV13 ASSLETGANSPLH
TRBV5-1 ASRPSHSDSDTGELF
TRBV4-3 ASSQDWGQGSYNEQF
TRBV27 ASSVQGHQETQY
TRBV6-2/TRBV6-3 ASSYSAPGGTEAF
TRBV5-3 ARSPRGGTEAF
TRBV4-3 ASSQGTGSYGYT
TRBV9 ASSGTRWGTEAF
TRBV5-5 ASSRTFPLYGYT
TRBV27 ASSFPGGGGYT
TRBV9 ASSMTGGYTEAF
TRBV27 ASSSNRVSGYT
TRBV6-5 ASSRMDRERAEAF
TRBV3-1/TRBV3-2 ASSQGLNQPQH
TRBV4-1 ASSQVQGVKQY
TRBV19 ASSLTGTSKWGDQPQH
TRBV12-3/TRBV12-4 ASTWGDSYEQY
TRBV6-1 ASSEEGTVNTEAF
TRBV11-2 ASSPPRTGVAGELF
TRBV20-1 SAPPRLSAF